A single sample gave rise to the 14 T cell receptor beta chains below, sequenced in a study of T-cell reconstitution after alpha-beta-depleted transplantation in children. A TCRbeta library incorporating unique molecular identifiers was prepared. TCRdb reanalysed the PCR reads using MiXCR and keeps one entry per CDR3 protein. The profile shows some 180,000 distinct CDR3 sequences, 5.5% to 7% of them singletons. This sample comprised PBMCs, obtained before TCRalphabeta/CD19-depleted stem cell transplant. These receptor sequences come from a boy aged 2 to 9 with acute lymphoblastic leukemia, due to receive a stem cell transplant.

This clonotype was counted many times. The rearrangement joins TRBV12-3 or TRBV12-4 to TRBJ1-5, with 8 bases fitting TRBD1. This CDR3 is built from 14 residues. Trimming took 5 bases from V and 5 from J; bases not matched to a gene: 5. For the CDR3, the DNA is TGTGCCAGCAGTCGACAGGGGACTGATCAGCCCCAGCATTTT. Its translation is CASSRQGTDQPQHF.

This clonotype was seen ten or more times. The CDR3: CSVTGGSRATDTQYF. For the CDR3, the DNA is TGCAGCGTGACAGGGGGGTCCCGGGCCACAGATACGCAGTATTTT. This chain joins TRBV29-1 and TRBJ2-3; 9 bases match TRBD1. The CDR3 length is 15 residues. V dropped 6 bases and J dropped 2; count of bases not matched to a gene: 9. Germline V gives CDR1 SQVTM, CDR2 ANQGSEA.

This clonotype was seen ten or more times. The chain uses TRBV29-1 and TRBJ2-1; TRBD2 might be the D (7 bases). The germline CDR1 and CDR2 sequences are SQVTM and ANQGSEA. The CDR3 runs to 13 residues. Trimming cost V 4 bases and J 9 bases, with 16 bases left between them. In DNA, the CDR3 is TGCAGCGTTGGGGGGGGGGCCTCCGGTGAGCAGTTCTTC. Translation: CSVGGGASGEQFF.

This clonotype was seen at least ten times. The V and J genes are TRBV4-3 and TRBJ2-4; D perhaps matches TRBD2 (5 bases). Germline loops: CDR1 LGHNA, CDR2 YSLEER. The CDR3 contains 17 residues. The V end lost 0 bases, the J end lost 0 bases, and 12 bases lay between the germline ends. CDR3 residues: CASSQDLSGGAKNIQYF. As DNA, the CDR3 is TGCGCCAGCAGCCAAGACCTATCCGGAGGAGCCAAAAACATTCAGTACTTC.

In its sample, this clonotype was seen many times. The V and J genes are TRBV6-2 or TRBV6-3 and TRBJ2-2; weak D call: TRBD1 (6 bases). Trimming removed 8 bases at V and 0 bases at J, with 10 bases between. This CDR3 contains 14 residues. The V gene's germline CDR1 is MNHEY and CDR2 SVGEGT. The CDR3 DNA sequence: TGTGCCAGCCGGACAGCTTCGAACACCGGGGAGCTGTTTTTT. Encoded protein: CASRTASNTGELFF.

This clonotype was seen repeatedly, ten times or more. V and J are TRBV7-9 and TRBJ2-5, with 10 bases fitting TRBD2. Per the germline V gene, CDR1 is SEHNR and CDR2 is FQNEAQ (reference sequence). With V trimmed by 8 bases and J by 2 bases, 11 bases remained unmatched. The CDR3 has 16 amino acids. CDR3 protein: CASRQERTSGQETQYF. The CDR3 bases are TGTGCCAGCCGACAGGAGAGGACTAGCGGACAAGAGACCCAGTACTTC.

This clonotype has a count of ten or more. The chain combines TRBV27 with TRBJ1-4; TRBD1 might be the D (5 bases). CDR1 MNHEY and CDR2 SMNVEV come from the germline V gene (reference sequence). This CDR3 region has 14 residues. V was trimmed by 6 bases and J by 8 bases, leaving 16 bases between them. The CDR3 nucleotides read TGTGCCAGCAGCCCGGGGCTAACGGGGGAAAAACTGTTTTTT. This sequence encodes CASSPGLTGEKLFF.

This clonotype was observed once. This could be a read error, since a much larger clone is one nucleotide away. The CDR3 here is CSVWDSQEAQYF. For the CDR3, the DNA is TGCAGCGTTTGGGACAGCCAAGAGGCCCAGTACTTC. This chain links TRBV29-1 with TRBJ2-5, with 7 bases aligning to TRBD1. This CDR3 has 12 residues. CDR1 and CDR2 (germline): SQVTM, ANQGSEA.

The chain combines TRBV7-2 with TRBJ2-7; D is unclear. The CDR3 sequence is 12 residues long. V was trimmed by 1 base and J by 12 bases, leaving 13 bases between them. CDR1 and CDR2 from the germline V gene are SGHTA and FQGNSA. The CDR3 is CASSLDGKVLYF. The CDR3 nucleotides read TGTGCCAGCAGCTTAGATGGAAAAGTCCTGTACTTC.

This clonotype came up a few times. V gene TRBV20-1 combines with J gene TRBJ2-5; D not resolved. CDR3 length equals 12 residues. The V and J ends lost 5 bases and 4 bases respectively, with 11 bases between them. Germline-derived CDR1 and CDR2 are DFQATT and SNEGSKA (reference sequence). The CDR3 protein is CSAPGRGETQYF. The CDR3 bases are TGCAGTGCTCCTGGACGAGGAGAGACCCAGTACTTC.

This clonotype occurred many times. The chain combines TRBV28 with TRBJ1-5, with TRBD1 as a possible D gene (5 bases). This CDR3 spans 12 amino acids. The V and J ends lost 5 bases and 7 bases respectively, with 9 bases between them. Germline CDR1 is MDHEN and CDR2 is SYDVKM. The CDR3 region is CASSTRQQPQHF. CDR3 nucleotides: TGTGCCAGCAGTACCCGACAGCAGCCCCAGCATTTT.

This clonotype was recorded a few times. The chain employs TRBV20-1 and TRBJ1-2; D is undetermined. The germline V gene encodes CDR1 DFQATT and CDR2 SNEGSKA (reference sequence). Trimming took off 6 bases at V and 3 bases at J, with 17 bases between the two ends. The CDR3 length is 14 residues. This CDR3 reads CSAARAQADYGYTF. The CDR3 region has the DNA TGCAGTGCCGCGAGGGCGCAGGCCGACTATGGCTACACCTTC.

Many counts were recorded for this clonotype. V and J are TRBV7-9 and TRBJ1-1, with D maybe TRBD1 (5 bases). The V end lost 7 bases, the J end lost 1 base, and 16 bases lay between the germline ends. This CDR3 has 15 residues. Germline CDR1 reads SEHNR; CDR2 reads FQNEAQ (reference sequence). The CDR3 reads CASTPRRQGNTEAFF. In nucleotides, the CDR3 is TGTGCCAGCACCCCCCGTAGGCAGGGGAACACTGAAGCTTTCTTT.

This clonotype was found many times. V usage is TRBV15 and J usage is TRBJ1-4; no definite D call. CDR1 and CDR2 (germline): LNHNV, YYDKDF (reference sequence). CDR3 length: 14 residues. V lost 3 bases to trimming and J lost 0 bases, with 5 bases between them. The CDR3 protein is CATSRDATNEKLFF. The DNA of the CDR3 is TGTGCCACCAGCAGGGACGCAACTAATGAAAAACTGTTTTTT.